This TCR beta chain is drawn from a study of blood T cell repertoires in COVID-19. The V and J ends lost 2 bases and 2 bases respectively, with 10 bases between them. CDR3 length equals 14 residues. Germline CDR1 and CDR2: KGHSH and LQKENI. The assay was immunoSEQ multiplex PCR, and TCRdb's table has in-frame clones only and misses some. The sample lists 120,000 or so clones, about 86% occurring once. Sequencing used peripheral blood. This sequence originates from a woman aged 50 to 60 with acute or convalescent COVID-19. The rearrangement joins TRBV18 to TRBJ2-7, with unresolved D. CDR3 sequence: CASSPTDGPYEQYF. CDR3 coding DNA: TGTGCCAGCTCACCAACAGATGGGCCCTACGAGCAGTACTTC.